This entry features one TCR beta chain sequence. The antigen it binds to is not known. Per-nucleotide qualities are absent, and no much larger clonotype sits a single base away. V is cut back by 2 bases and J by 2 bases, with 8 bases in the junction unmatched. The germline V gene encodes CDR1 SGHNT and CDR2 YYREEE (reference sequence). The CDR3 covers 17 residues, taking in both the cysteine and the phenylalanine. Of the read, only the CDR3 DNA is kept; its 51 bases are in frame from base 1. This sample stems from a study of cytomegalovirus exposure and HLA in healthy donors (TCRdb year 2017). For the wider study: According to an earlier analysis of around 600 of the donors, roughly 180 million T cells yielded over 100 million unique TCR beta sequences and 250 to 350 Gb of sequence data. Roughly 310 gigabases of sequencing data and tens of millions of unique TCR sequences were included in an early release covering 500 to 750 HLA-typed donors. Of the approximately 400 genotyped donors, 65% to 90% fell in the genetic ancestry cluster associated with self-reported Caucasian donors. The study was designed to test whether signatures of past pathogen exposure could be identified by cataloging public T cell receptors. The study profiled the T cell repertoires of hundreds of subjects by immunosequencing and related them to cytomegalovirus serostatus. Along with the approximately 650-subject first cohort, a separate validation cohort of 120 different subjects was used. To predict cytomegalovirus infection status, the study brought together high-throughput TCR immunosequencing, statistical association of individual TCRs with disease status, and machine learning. A later analysis re-analyzed previously published TCR beta repertoires from about 730 donors and added high-resolution HLA genotyping to study TCR occurrence patterns. The later analysis used no new phenotypic data to find candidate immune exposures, relying instead on TCR beta sequences and their occurrence across donors. To decide whether each TCR beta V gene segment behaved as functional or pseudogenic, an earlier analysis of approximately 600 of the donors relied on high-throughput TCR beta sequencing. Donor age, sex, ethnicity and CMV serostatus were collected together with the repertoire data. In a later genetic analysis, genome-wide SNP genotypes for about three fifths of the 666 donors were used, and that subset was treated as a discovery cohort. Every repertoire in the discovery cohort had been generated on one and the same sequencing platform. Both class I and class II loci were covered by HLA typing, at four-digit resolution. The number of typed donors differed by locus: about 620-640 for A, B, C, DRB1 and DQB1; 522 for DQA1; 606 for DPA1; and some 430 for DPB1. Because of strong linkage in the cohort, four or five DR-DQ haplotypes were treated as single units for association and clustering. Among about 370 genotyped donors of the cohort, an average of approximately 240,000 unique TCR beta nucleotide sequences was sequenced per donor, of which roughly 17% were non-productive.

Library preparation was by the immunoSEQ multiplex PCR assay. For the multiplex PCR, a mixture combining 60 forward primers for TCR Vbeta segments and 13 reverse primers for TCR Jbeta segments was used. The CDR3 region of rearranged TCR beta genes was amplified from genomic DNA by a multiplex PCR assay. Amplified TCR beta libraries were sequenced as 87-base-pair reads on the Illumina HiSeq System. In the source study's methods: Across the roughly 600 repertoires, a later analysis counted 78 million or so unique TCR beta chains, some 11 million of which were shared by at least two donors. Raw reads were error-corrected and collapsed into unique sequences with a nearest-neighbor algorithm that merged closely related sequences to remove PCR and sequencing errors. V, D and J gene segments were assigned by aligning CDR3 sequences to IMGT reference sequences. For a sequence to be retained, a match of at least six nucleotides to both a V gene segment and a J gene segment was required. Rearrangements were classified as productive when the CDR3 lacked stop codons and remained in frame with V and J, and all other rearrangements were classified as non-productive. Following IMGT convention, CDR3 was defined as the stretch from the second conserved V-encoded cysteine up to the conserved J-encoded phenylalanine. Sequences without an unambiguous match to a single V gene segment were excluded from the earlier analysis of several hundred of the donors. An earlier analysis of a few hundred of the donors called V segments functional above 56.7% productive rearrangements and segregating when the between-donor standard deviation exceeded 5%. To diagnose cytomegalovirus status from the catalog of TCR beta chain sequences, a statistical classification framework was built. A later analysis assigned V and J genes by comparing TCR nucleotide sequences with IMGT/GENE-DB human TR gene sequences. A later analysis assigned CDR3 sequences and most-parsimonious VDJ recombination scenarios with the TCRdist pipeline. In a later analysis, each TCR beta chain was defined by its CDR3 amino acid sequence together with its V-gene family, and reads without a unique V-gene family were excluded. In a later analysis, nearly 600 highly shared, low-generation-probability nucleotide sequences were removed to address suspected cross-contamination and a sequencing artifact. For each public chain, a later analysis derived a clonal expansion index from normalized ranks of inferred template counts within each repertoire. A later analysis computed generation probabilities with a VDJ recombination model fitted to out-of-frame rearrangements, and checked the results against IGoR. In a later analysis, hypergeometric tests were used to score TCR-TCR, TCR-HLA and TCR-CMV co-occurrence, with a repertoire-size bias correction applied to TCR pairs. To estimate false discovery rates, a later analysis permuted the HLA or CMV assignments 20 times. In a later analysis, co-occurring TCRs were grouped using DBSCAN, with TCRdist sequence similarity added in when clustering inside HLA-allele-positive subsets. Co-occurrence clustering excluded repertoires with fewer than 30,000 or more than 120,000 public chains, plus five with anomalous nucleotide sharing. TCRdb obtained this table from immuneACCESS and retained in-frame rearrangements with V and J assigned. These tables miss some clones; where compared with another copy, unresolved V genes account for less than half of the shortfall, and the remainder is unexplained. The V and J calls and clone size were taken over from that table, and D and trimming were inferred from the DNA. Within this sample are 140,000 to 150,000 clones, with roughly four fifths of them counted one time only. The top ten clonotypes cover roughly 6.6% of the sample.

Here is what the overall study found, with its caveats: Assigning TCR associations to individual alleles was difficult when HLA alleles, especially DR and DQ, strongly co-occurred. Correlated functional status among segregating V segments might reflect linkage disequilibrium, but an unknown experimental factor could not be ruled out. The study gave a list of 150 to 200 TCR beta chains associated with cytomegalovirus. The authors suggested that the approach could potentially be extended to other disease states and immunological phenotypes. In a later genetic analysis, fewer N-insertions in productive TCRs were reported among donors in an Asian-associated ancestry cluster than the roughly 700-donor mean. In a later analysis, several top co-occurrence clusters were reported to appear linked to parvovirus B19, influenza, CMV and Epstein-Barr virus. In vitro tests confirmed that a few of the cytomegalovirus-associated TCR beta chains recognize cytomegalovirus antigens. In a later analysis, 15,000 to 20,000 TCR beta sequences were associated with specific HLA alleles at a false discovery rate of 0.05. A later analysis found that TCR association rates varied across HLA loci, with DRB1 alleles showing the most associated TCRs and HLA-C alleles the fewest. The earlier analysis of nearly 600 of the donors excluded over 15 rarely observed V segments, including chromosome 9 orphons, because counts were too low. For the cohort, immune exposure information was limited to CMV serostatus. While some public TCRs were present in many individuals, most TCR sequences turned up only very rarely across donors. A further reported finding was that TCR beta sequences accurately predicted the HLA-A and HLA-B alleles for most subjects in the first cohort. Sequencing depth was assumed to be roughly uniform across donors in the presence/absence analyses, though that assumption may not hold. The classifier was reported to diagnose cytomegalovirus status with high specificity and sensitivity in both the original and validation cohorts. Some IMGT-functional V segments, including TRBV6-2 and TRBV6-3, could not be told apart with the 87-base-pair reads, so those segments were excluded. Because HLA typing was missing for some donors at each locus, association tests included only the typed subset. A later analysis found that HLA-associated TCR beta chains were more clonally expanded and had lower generation probabilities than equally common non-associated chains. The sequencing pipeline was judged likely to have produced a cluster of highly shared sequence variants as a technical artifact. A later genetic analysis associated a missense DCLRE1C variant with V-gene and J-gene trimming of TCR beta chains, and an independent cohort replicated the association. In an earlier analysis of fewer than 750 of the donors, most TCR beta V segments were observed in productive rearrangements about 87% or about 30% of the time, broadly matching IMGT annotations. According to a later analysis, most CMV-associated TCR beta chains appeared to be HLA-restricted, and the HLA associations seemed to be driven largely by CMV exposure. In this cohort, only TCR beta chains were sequenced, and detectable features were limited by the absence of alpha or paired-chain data.

The cohort comprised hundreds of healthy bone marrow donors. All cohort members were sampled while nominally healthy, although unrecorded immune exposures were likely present. The donor was CMV seronegative and was included in the group of 352 seronegative cohort members. Each donor provided a peripheral blood sample, and peripheral blood mononuclear cells were used for TCR beta sequencing. The Qiagen DNeasy Blood Extraction Kit was used to extract genomic DNA from the blood cell samples. This receptor was obtained from a young man in good health and CMV-seronegative. Input material: PBMCs. This chain is built from TRBV5-4 and TRBJ2-2, with 8 bases matching TRBD1. The DNA sequence follows: TGTGCCAGCAGCTTCTGGGGACAGGACGTAAACACCGGGGAGCTGTTTTTT. The encoded protein is CASSFWGQDVNTGELFF.